The 9 T cell receptor beta chains below were found in one sample sequenced in a study of shared clonotypes between healthy human individuals. Sequenced by immunoSEQ multiplex PCR; TCRdb stores in-frame clones only, minus some. The sample holds approximately 500,000 clones; 90% to 96% are singletons and the top ten take about 0.054%. The sequencing input was naive CD4+ T cells sorted from blood. Indicated subset: CD45RA+ positively selected. These receptors were taken from a woman in her twenties or thirties in good health.

In DNA, the CDR3 is TGTGCCAGCAGCTTGAGGCTAGCGGGGGAGCAGTACTTC. It encodes CASSLRLAGEQYF. The chain combines TRBV5-4 with TRBJ2-7, with 9 bases identical to TRBD2. CDR3 length: 13 amino acids. Germline lookup yields CDR1 SGHNT and CDR2 YYREEE (reference sequence). V lost 1 base and J lost 7; bases outside the gene matches: 3. Complete variable domain (other parts from reference TRBV5-4 and TRBJ2-7): ETGVTQSPTHLIKTRGQQVTLRCSSQSGHNTVSWYQQALGQGPQFIFQYYREEENGRGNFPPRFSGLQFPNYSSELNVNALELDDSALYLCASSLRLAGEQYFGPGTRLTVT.

The V gene is TRBV18, the J gene TRBJ2-2; D gene unclear. This CDR3 has 15 residues. Germline-derived CDR1 and CDR2 are KGHSH and LQKENI. Trimming took 3 bases from V and 0 from J, leaving 8 bases between them. CDR3 protein: CASSPTLANTGELFF. The CDR3 DNA follows: TGTGCCAGCTCACCGACACTCGCGAACACCGGGGAGCTGTTTTTT.

The chain combines TRBV19 with TRBJ2-7; D might be TRBD2 (5 bases). The CDR3 contains 16 residues. The germline V gene has CDR1 LNHDA and CDR2 SQIVND (reference sequence). V lost 2 bases, J lost 2 bases, and 16 bases lay in between. This CDR3 reads CASSITTAGPPYEQYF. DNA of the CDR3: TGTGCCAGTAGTATAACGACGGCGGGTCCTCCCTACGAGCAGTACTTC.

The chain couples TRBV2 to TRBJ2-3; D call uncertain. Germline V gene data show CDR1 as SNHLY and CDR2 as FYNNEI. The ends were cut back, 6 bases at V and 0 bases at J, with 10 bases in the middle. The CDR3 length is 14 residues. CDR3 sequence reads: CASRTDTSTDTQYF. CDR3 sequence (DNA): TGTGCCAGCAGGACGGATACTAGCACAGATACGCAGTATTTT.

CDR3 sequence reads: CASNPPGLAPPGTQYF. For the CDR3, the DNA is TGTGCCAGCAACCCCCCGGGACTAGCGCCCCCAGGTACGCAGTATTTT. V usage is TRBV28 and J usage is TRBJ2-3, with TRBD2 identical over 10 bases. Per germline, CDR1 MDHEN and CDR2 SYDVKM. J was trimmed by 8 bases and V by 7 bases; bases with no gene match: 15. This CDR3 comprises 16 residues.

The V and J genes are TRBV21-1 and TRBJ1-5. TRBV21-1 is a listed pseudogene. The CDR3 is made up of 16 amino acids. CDR3 amino acids: CASSPPRRASNQPQHF. In nucleotides, the CDR3 is TGTGCCAGCAGCCCCCCCCGCCGGGCCTCAAATCAGCCCCAGCATTTT.

The rearrangement joins TRBV7-9 to TRBJ1-1; D might be TRBD1 (6 bases). The ends were cut back, 3 bases at V and 4 bases at J, with 21 bases in the middle. CDR1 is SEHNR, CDR2 FQNEAQ, per germline (reference sequence). CDR3 size: 17 residues. The DNA of the CDR3 is TGTGCCAGCAGCTTTTTTGGCTCCGGGGGCGCCACCACTGAAGCTTTCTTT. Translation: CASSFFGSGGATTEAFF.

For this clone: Germline and junction disagree at one end, which may indicate a read error. The chain combines TRBV11-2 with TRBJ1-6; the D is unclear. Per germline, CDR1 SGHAT and CDR2 FQNNGV. The length of the CDR3 is 12 residues. CDR3 DNA: TGTGCCAGCAACTTACTGGAGTCACCCCTCCACTTT. Amino acid sequence: CASNLLESPLHF.

This clone has a single count. CDR3 nucleotide sequence: TGTGCCAGCGGTTTGAGCAATCAGCCCCAGCATTTT. Protein product: CASGLSNQPQHF. The V gene is TRBV19, the J gene TRBJ1-5; D ambiguous. The CDR3 totals 12 residues. V was clipped by 9 bases and J by 1 base, with 7 bases between them. Germline values: CDR1 LNHDA, CDR2 SQIVND (reference sequence). Based on the CDR3 plus reference TRBV19 and TRBJ1-5, the full variable domain is DGGITQSPKYLFRKEGQNVTLSCEQNLNHDAMYWYRQDPGQGLRLIYYSQIVNDFQKGDIAEGYSVSREKKESFPLTVTSAQKNPTAFYLCASGLSNQPQHFGDGTRLSIL.